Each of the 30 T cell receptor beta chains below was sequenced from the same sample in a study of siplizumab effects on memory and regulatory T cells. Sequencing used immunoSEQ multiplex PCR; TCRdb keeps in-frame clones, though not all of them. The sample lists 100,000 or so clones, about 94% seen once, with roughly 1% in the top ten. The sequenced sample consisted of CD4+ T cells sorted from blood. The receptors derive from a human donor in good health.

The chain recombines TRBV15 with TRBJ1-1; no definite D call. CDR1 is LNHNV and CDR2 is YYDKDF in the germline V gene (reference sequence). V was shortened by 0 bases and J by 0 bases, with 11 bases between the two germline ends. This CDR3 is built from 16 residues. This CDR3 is CATSRDLNFMNTEAFF. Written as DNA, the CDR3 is TGTGCCACCAGCAGAGATTTGAATTTTATGAACACTGAAGCTTTCTTT.

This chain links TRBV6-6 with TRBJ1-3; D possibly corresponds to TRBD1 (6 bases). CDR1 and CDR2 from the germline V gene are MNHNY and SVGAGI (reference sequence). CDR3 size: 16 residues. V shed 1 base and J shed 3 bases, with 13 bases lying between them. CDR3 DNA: TGTGCCAGCAGTTACTTCCACAGGGAAAATGGAAACACCATATATTTT. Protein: CASSYFHRENGNTIYF.

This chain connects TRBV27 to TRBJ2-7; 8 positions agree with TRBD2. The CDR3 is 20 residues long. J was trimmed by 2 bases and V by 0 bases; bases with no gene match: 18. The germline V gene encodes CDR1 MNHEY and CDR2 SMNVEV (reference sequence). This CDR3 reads CASSLSTPVGSGVPAYEQYF. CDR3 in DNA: TGTGCCAGCAGTTTATCTACCCCCGTTGGTAGCGGGGTTCCTGCCTACGAGCAGTACTTC.

CDR3 DNA sequence: TGTGCCAGTAGCGGTTCCGGACGGATCTATGGCTACACCTTC. The encoded protein is CASSGSGRIYGYTF. The chain combines TRBV19 with TRBJ1-2, with D unresolved. Germline V gene data show CDR1 as LNHDA and CDR2 as SQIVND (reference sequence). Trimming cost V 6 bases and J 4 bases, with 15 bases left between them. This CDR3 has 14 amino acids.

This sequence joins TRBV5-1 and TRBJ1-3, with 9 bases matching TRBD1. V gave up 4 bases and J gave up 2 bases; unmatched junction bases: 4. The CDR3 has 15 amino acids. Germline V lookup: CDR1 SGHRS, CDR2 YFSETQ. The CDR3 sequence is CASSDRQGAGNTIYF. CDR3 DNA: TGCGCCAGCAGCGACCGACAGGGGGCTGGAAACACCATATATTTT.

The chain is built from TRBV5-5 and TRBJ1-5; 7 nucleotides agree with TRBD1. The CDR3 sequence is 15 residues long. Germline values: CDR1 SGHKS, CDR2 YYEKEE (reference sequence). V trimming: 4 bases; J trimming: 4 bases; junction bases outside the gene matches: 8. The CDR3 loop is CASSRSTGENQPQHF. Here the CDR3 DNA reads TGTGCCAGCAGCCGTTCTACAGGGGAAAATCAGCCCCAGCATTTT. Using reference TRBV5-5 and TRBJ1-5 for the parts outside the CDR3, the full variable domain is DAGVTQSPTHLIKTRGQQVTLRCSPISGHKSVSWYQQVLGQGPQFIFQYYEKEERGRGNFPDRFSARQFPNYSSELNVNALLLGDSALYLCASSRSTGENQPQHFGDGTRLSIL.

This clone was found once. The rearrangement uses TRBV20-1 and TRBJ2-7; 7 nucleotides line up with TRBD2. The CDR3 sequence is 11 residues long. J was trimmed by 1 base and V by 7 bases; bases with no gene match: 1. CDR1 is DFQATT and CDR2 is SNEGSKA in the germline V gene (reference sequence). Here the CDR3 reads CSGGSSYEQYF. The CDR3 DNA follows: TGCAGTGGCGGGAGTTCCTACGAGCAGTACTTC.

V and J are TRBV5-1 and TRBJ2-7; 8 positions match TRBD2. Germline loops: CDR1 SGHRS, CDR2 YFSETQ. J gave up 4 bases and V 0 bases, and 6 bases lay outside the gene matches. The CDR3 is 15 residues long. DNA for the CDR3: TGCGCCAGCAGCTTGGTCGGCGGGGGGAGGTACGAGCAGTACTTC. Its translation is CASSLVGGGRYEQYF.

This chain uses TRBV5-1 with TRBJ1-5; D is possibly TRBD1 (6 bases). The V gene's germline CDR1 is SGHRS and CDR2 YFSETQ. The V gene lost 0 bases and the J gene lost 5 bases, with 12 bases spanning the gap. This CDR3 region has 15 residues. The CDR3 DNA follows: TGCGCCAGCAGCTTGGACGGCAGGGGACATCAGCCCCAGCATTTT. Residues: CASSLDGRGHQPQHF.

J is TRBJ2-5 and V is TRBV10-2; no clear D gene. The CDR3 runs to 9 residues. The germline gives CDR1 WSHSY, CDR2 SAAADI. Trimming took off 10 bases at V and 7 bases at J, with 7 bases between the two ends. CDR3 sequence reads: CATIPTQYF. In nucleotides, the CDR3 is TGCGCCACTATACCGACCCAGTACTTC.

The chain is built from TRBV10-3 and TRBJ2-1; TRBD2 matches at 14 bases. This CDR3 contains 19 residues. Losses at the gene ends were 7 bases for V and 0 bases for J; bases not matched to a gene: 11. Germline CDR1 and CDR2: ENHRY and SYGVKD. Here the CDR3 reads CAIKGGLAGGLSSYNEQFF. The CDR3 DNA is TGTGCCATCAAAGGAGGACTAGCGGGAGGCCTGAGCTCCTACAATGAGCAGTTCTTC.

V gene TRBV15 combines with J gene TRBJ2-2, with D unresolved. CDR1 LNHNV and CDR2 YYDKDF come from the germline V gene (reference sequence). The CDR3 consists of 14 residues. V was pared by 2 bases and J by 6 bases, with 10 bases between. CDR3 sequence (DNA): TGTGCCACCAGCAGACCGACCGGAGCCGGGGAGCTGTTTTTT. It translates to CATSRPTGAGELFF.

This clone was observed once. The CDR3 is CASSQAIRSSAYEQYF. The CDR3 DNA sequence: TGCGCCAGCAGCCAAGCTATAAGGAGTTCCGCCTACGAGCAGTACTTC. V gene TRBV4-1 combines with J gene TRBJ2-7; no clear D gene. The CDR3 has 16 residues. Trimming pared 1 base from V and 2 bases from J, leaving 15 bases between. Germline V lookup: CDR1 MGHRA, CDR2 YSYEKL.

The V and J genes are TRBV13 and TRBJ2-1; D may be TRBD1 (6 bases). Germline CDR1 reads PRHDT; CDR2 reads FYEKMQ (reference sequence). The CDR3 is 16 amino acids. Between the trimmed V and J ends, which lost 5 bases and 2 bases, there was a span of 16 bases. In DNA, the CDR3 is TGTGCCAGCAGCACCCCGGGACATCGAACCTACAATGAGCAGTTCTTC. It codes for CASSTPGHRTYNEQFF.

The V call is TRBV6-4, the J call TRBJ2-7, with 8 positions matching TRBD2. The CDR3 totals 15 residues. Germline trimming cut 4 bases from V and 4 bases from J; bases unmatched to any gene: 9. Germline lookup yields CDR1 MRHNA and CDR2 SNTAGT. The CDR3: CASSGGGGRWYEQYF. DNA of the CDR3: TGTGCCAGCAGTGGGGGCGGCGGGAGGTGGTACGAGCAGTACTTC.

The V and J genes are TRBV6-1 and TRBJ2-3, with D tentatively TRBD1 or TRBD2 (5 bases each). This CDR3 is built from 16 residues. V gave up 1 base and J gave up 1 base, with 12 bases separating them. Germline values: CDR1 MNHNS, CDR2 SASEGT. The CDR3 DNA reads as TGTGCCAGCAGTGAAGAGCGGCAGGGAGGCACAGATACGCAGTATTTT. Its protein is CASSEERQGGTDTQYF.

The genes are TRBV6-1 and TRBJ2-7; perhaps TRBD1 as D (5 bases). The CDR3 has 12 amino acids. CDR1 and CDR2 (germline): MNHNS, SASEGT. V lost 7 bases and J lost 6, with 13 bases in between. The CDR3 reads CASKEGVREQYF. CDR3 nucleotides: TGTGCCAGCAAGGAAGGGGTACGCGAGCAGTACTTC.

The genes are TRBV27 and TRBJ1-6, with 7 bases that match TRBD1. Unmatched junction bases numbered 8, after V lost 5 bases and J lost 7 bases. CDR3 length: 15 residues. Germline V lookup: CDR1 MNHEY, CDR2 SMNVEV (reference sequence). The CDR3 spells CASSLWTGSNSPLHF. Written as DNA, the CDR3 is TGTGCCAGCAGTCTCTGGACAGGATCAAATTCACCCCTCCACTTT.

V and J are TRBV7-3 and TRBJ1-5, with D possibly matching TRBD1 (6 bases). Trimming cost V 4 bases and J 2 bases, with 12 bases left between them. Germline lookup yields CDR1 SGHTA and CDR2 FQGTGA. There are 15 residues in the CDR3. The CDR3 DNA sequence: TGTGCCAGCAGCTCACGGGACATAGGCAATCAGCCCCAGCATTTT. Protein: CASSSRDIGNQPQHF.

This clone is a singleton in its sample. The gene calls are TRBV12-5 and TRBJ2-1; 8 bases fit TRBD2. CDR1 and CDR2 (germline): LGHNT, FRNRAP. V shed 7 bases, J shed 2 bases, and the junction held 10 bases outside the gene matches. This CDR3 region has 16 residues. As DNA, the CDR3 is TGTGCTAGTGCCTCGCCTCAAGCGGGAGCCTACAATGAGCAGTTCTTC. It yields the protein CASASPQAGAYNEQFF.

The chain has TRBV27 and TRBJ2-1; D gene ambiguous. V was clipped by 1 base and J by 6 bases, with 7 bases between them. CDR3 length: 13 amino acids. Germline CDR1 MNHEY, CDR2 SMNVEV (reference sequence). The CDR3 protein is CASSLWSGNEQFF. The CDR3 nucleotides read TGTGCCAGCAGTTTATGGAGTGGCAATGAGCAGTTCTTC.

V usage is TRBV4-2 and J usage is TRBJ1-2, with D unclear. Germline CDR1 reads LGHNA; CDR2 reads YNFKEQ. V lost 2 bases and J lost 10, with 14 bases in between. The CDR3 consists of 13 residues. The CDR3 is CASSQRLPTNYTF. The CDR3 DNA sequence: TGTGCCAGCAGCCAACGACTTCCAACCAACTACACCTTC.

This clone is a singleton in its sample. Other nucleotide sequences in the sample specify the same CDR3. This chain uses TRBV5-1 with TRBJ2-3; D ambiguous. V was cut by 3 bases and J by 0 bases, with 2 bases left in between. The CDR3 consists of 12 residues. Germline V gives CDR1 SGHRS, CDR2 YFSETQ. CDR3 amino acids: CASSSSTDTQYF. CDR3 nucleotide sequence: TGCGCCAGCAGCTCTAGCACAGATACGCAGTATTTT. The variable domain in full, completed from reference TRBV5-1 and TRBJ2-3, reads KAGVTQTPRYLIKTRGQQVTLSCSPISGHRSVSWYQQTPGQGLQFLFEYFSETQRNKGNFPGRFSGRQFSNSRSEMNVSTLELGDSALYLCASSSSTDTQYFGPGTRLTVL.

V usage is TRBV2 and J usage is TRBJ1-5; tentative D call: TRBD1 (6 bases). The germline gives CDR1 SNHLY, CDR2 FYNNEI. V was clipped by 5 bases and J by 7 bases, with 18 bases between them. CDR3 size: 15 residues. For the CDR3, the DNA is TGTGCCAGCAGTAAAGACAGGCGCTCGGGCCAGCCCCAGCATTTT. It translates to CASSKDRRSGQPQHF.

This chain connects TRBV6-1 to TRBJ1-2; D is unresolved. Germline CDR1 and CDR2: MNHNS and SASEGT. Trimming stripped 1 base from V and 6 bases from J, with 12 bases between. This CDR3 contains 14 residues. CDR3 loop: CASSEVDLADGYTF. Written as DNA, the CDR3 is TGTGCCAGCAGTGAAGTAGACTTGGCGGATGGCTACACCTTC.

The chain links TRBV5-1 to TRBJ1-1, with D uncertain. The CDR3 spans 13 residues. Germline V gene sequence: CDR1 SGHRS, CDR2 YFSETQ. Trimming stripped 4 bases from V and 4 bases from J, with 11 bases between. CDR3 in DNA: TGCGCCAGCAGCGACGGACCGGGCACTGAAGCTTTCTTT. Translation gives CASSDGPGTEAFF.

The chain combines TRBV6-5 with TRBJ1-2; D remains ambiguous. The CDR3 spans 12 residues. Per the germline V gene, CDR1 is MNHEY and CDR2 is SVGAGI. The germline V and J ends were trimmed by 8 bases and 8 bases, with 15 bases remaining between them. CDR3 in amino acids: CASRDLTMGYTF. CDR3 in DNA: TGTGCCAGCCGGGATCTAACTATGGGCTACACCTTC.

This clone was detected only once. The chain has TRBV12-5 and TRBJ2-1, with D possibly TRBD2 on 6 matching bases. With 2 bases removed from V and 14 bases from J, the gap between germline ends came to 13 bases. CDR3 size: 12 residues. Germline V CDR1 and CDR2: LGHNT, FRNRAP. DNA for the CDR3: TGTGCTAGTGGTTTGAATTGGGGGGACGAGTTCTTC. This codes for CASGLNWGDEFF.

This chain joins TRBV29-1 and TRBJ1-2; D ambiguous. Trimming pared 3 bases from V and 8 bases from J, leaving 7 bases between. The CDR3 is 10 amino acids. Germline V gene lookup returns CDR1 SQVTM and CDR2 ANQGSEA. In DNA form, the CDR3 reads TGCAGCGTTGAGAGTAGCGGCTACACCTTC. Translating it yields CSVESSGYTF.

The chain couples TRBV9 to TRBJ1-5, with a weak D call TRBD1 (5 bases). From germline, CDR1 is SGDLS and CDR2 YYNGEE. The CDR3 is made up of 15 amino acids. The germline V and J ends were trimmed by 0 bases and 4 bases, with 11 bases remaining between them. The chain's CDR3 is CASSVDGASNQPQHF. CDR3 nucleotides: TGTGCCAGCAGCGTAGACGGGGCTTCGAATCAGCCCCAGCATTTT.